Sequencing of this T cell receptor beta chain was carried out in a study of regulatory T cells in long-lasting Graves disease. Time point noted: newly diagnosed GD, antithyroid drugs for less than 3 months. With RNA extracted from PBMCs as input, the TCR library was made. Broader study findings: Accuracy was perhaps lowered by the small sample size.

Library construction for TCR beta used iRepertoire HTBI primers and Arm-PCR of CDR3 regions. As processed by the authors: The identification of approximately 62 TRBV and around 15 TRBJ segments was made across samples. TCRdb reprocessed the multiplex PCR reads via MiXCR and lists one record per CDR3 protein. These V and J calls derive from TCRdb rather than the authors' analysis. The data show about 560,000 distinct CDR3 sequences, roughly 15% seen once. Of note for this clonotype: Its target is unknown. This clone may be a read error of a much larger clone one base away.

Trimming took off 0 bases at V and 10 bases at J, with 23 bases between the two ends. Germline CDR1 reads SGHKS; CDR2 reads YYEKEE (reference sequence). CDR3 length equals 17 residues. Another study also made use of these data, one on T cells in Graves' hyperthyroidism and ophthalmopathy. This second report adds: The TCR CDR3 was amplified in a first-round RT-PCR using the HTBI primer set. Classification by a 13 V-J model distinguished ophthalmopathy from stable hyperthyroidism.

The sequencing used peripheral blood mononuclear cells (PBMCs), collected at new diagnosis, from a patient treated with antithyroid drugs. This TCR came from a man in his late teens or twenties with Graves disease. The rearrangement links TRBV5-5 to TRBJ2-1, with D perhaps matching TRBD1 or TRBD2 (5 bases each). CDR3 in DNA: TGTGCCAGCAGCTTGGAGTATGGGGCAGGGACCTCCTACGAGCAGTTCTTC. Encoded protein: CASSLEYGAGTSYEQFF.